The table lists the clone carrying this T cell receptor (beta chain) with many counts. Its antigen is not identified. The CDR3 spans 14 residues. Trimming took 4 bases from V and 7 from J, leaving 14 bases between them. CDR1 and CDR2 (germline): MNHEY, SMNVEV (reference sequence). Construction of TCR beta libraries was performed using quantitative 5'-RACE with molecular barcodes. Each CDR3 protein gets one entry after TCRdb re-called the 5' RACE reads with MiXCR. This table has some 330,000 distinct CDR3 sequences, 6.5% to 10% appearing once. This sample was taken from a study of CD8 T cells in ankylosing spondylitis. Whole-study findings and limits: Characteristic of ankylosing spondylitis blood, it appeared, was a TCR beta motif comprising eight highly homologous variants. Matched ankylosing spondylitis synovial fluid reportedly showed significant enrichment of disease-linked clones.

This receptor was taken from a male donor with ankylosing spondylitis. The chain uses TRBV27 and TRBJ1-5; weak D call: TRBD1 (5 bases). The specimen was blood, either unsorted or a sorted T cell fraction (not recorded which). The DNA for the CDR3 is TGTGCCAGCAGTTCGCCAGGGCGGCACCAGCCCCAGCATTTT. It specifies CASSSPGRHQPQHF.